The sequence of this T cell receptor beta chain was determined in a study of T cell changes during pregnancy in multiple sclerosis (dated by TCRdb to about 2019). The study in broad terms: In women with multiple sclerosis, the researchers looked at how the T cell repertoire shifted as pregnancy progressed.

The protocol used for the library was the immunoSEQ multiplex PCR assay. The source is immuneACCESS, and TCRdb retained only in-frame sequences with V and J called. Part of the clones is not carried over; for the studies checked, unresolved V genes explain less than half of this, and the remainder is unexplained. For this sample there are tens of thousands of clones; 90% to 95% appear just once. Around 0.7% of the sample rests with the top ten. The V end gives up 0 bases and the J end 4 bases, leaving 9 bases in the junction not matched to a gene. Inclusive of the bounding cysteine and phenylalanine, the CDR3 is 17 residues long. Only the CDR3 DNA is retained, 51 bases long and in frame from the first base. The germline V gene yields LGHNT for CDR1 and FRNRAP for CDR2. Remarks on this clone: The specificity of this receptor is unknown. No qualities accompany the bases; no much larger clone lies one base away.

The receptor's source is a female donor in good health, enrolled as a control in a pregnancy study. Recombination joined TRBV12-5 with TRBJ2-3; 8 junctional bases match TRBD1. The material was peripheral blood, obtained in the third trimester of pregnancy. The nucleotide sequence reads TGTGCTAGTGGTTTGGTACTCGACAGGGGACCCCCAGATACGCAGTATTTT. This encodes CASGLVLDRGPPDTQYF.